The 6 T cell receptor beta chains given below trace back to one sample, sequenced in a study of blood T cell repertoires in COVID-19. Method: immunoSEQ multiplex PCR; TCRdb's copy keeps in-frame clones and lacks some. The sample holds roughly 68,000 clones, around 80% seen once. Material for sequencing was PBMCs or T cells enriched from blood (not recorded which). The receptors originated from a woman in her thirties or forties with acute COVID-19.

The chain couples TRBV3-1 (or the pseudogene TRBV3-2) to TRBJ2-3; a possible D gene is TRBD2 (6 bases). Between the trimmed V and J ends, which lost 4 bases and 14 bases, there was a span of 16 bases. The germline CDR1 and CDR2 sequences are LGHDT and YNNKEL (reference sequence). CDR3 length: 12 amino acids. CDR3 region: CASSLGGVPLYF. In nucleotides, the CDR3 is TGTGCCAGCAGCCTCGGCGGGGTCCCCCTGTATTTT.

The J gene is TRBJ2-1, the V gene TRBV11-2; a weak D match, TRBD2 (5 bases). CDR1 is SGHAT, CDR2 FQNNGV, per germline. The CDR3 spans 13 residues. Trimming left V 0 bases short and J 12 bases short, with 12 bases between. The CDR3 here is CASSLDRYRGQFF. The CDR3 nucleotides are TGTGCCAGCAGCTTAGATCGGTACCGGGGGCAGTTCTTC.

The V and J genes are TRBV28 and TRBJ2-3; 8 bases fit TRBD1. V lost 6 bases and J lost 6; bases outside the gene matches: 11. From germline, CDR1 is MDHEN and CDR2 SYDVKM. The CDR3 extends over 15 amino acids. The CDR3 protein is CASRAPDRVGDTQYF. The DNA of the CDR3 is TGTGCCAGCAGGGCTCCGGACAGGGTGGGGGATACGCAGTATTTT.

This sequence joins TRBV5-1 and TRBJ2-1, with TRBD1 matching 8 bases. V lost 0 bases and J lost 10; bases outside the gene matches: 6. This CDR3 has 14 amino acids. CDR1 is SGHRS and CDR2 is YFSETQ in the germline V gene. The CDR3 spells CASSLETGAGEQFF. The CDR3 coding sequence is TGCGCCAGCAGCTTGGAGACAGGGGCGGGAGAGCAGTTCTTC.

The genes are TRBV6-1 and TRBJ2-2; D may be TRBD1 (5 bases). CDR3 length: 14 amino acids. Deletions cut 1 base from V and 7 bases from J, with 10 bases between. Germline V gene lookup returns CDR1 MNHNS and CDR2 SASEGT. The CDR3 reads CASSEVRGNGELFF. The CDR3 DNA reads TGTGCCAGCAGTGAAGTTAGGGGTAACGGGGAGCTGTTTTTT.

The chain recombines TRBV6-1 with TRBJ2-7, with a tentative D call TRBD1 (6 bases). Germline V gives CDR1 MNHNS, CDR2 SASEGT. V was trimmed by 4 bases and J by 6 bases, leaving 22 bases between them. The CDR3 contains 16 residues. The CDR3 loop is CASSALSGQGTGEQYV. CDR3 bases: TGTGCCAGCAGTGCCCTATCTGGGCAGGGGACGGGCGAGCAGTACGTC.